The clone carrying this TCR beta chain was found once. The sample originates from a study of blood T cell repertoires in COVID-19. In the original processing: By means of reference gene primer amplification, nucleated cell counts were estimated. Here immunoSEQ multiplex PCR was the method, and the copy in TCRdb shows in-frame clones only, minus some. That table supplies the V and J calls and clone size; D and trimming were determined from the DNA. The sample shows about 170,000 clones, approximately 80% of them seen only once. V shed 1 base and J shed 1 base, with 14 bases lying between them. CDR3 size: 16 residues. Germline CDR1 and CDR2: LGHDT and YNNKEL (reference sequence).

The chain links TRBV3-1 (or the pseudogene TRBV3-2) to TRBJ2-7, with TRBD2 as a possible D gene (5 bases). The TCR originated in a woman aged 80 or older with active or convalescent COVID-19. Material: peripheral blood. CDR3 loop: CASSQGGRLKSYEQYF. The CDR3 DNA is TGTGCCAGCAGCCAAGGAGGGCGGCTAAAGTCCTACGAGCAGTACTTC.